One sample yielded the 8 T cell receptor beta chains listed below, sequenced in a study of T-cell memory formation after mild COVID-19. A single record per CDR3 protein comes from TCRdb applying MiXCR to the 5' RACE reads. The table includes hundreds of thousands of distinct CDR3 sequences, 15% to 20% detected once. The source material was PBMCs or a T cell subset sorted from them (not recorded which). Receptor source: a man younger than 35 who had mild COVID-19 (a few samples of this study predate the infection). Cell type and time point are not known.

This chain links TRBV12-3 or TRBV12-4 with TRBJ1-2; 11 positions agree with TRBD1. This CDR3 is built from 21 residues. The J segment lost 4 bases and the V segment lost 10 bases, leaving 29 bases of the junction unmatched. In DNA form, the CDR3 reads TGTGCCACCTTGCTTAGGGACAGGGGGACGTTGGCGAGGGGCAGGGTCTATGGCTACACCTTC. It codes for CATLLRDRGTLARGRVYGYTF.

The rearrangement uses TRBV5-1 and TRBJ2-3; D might be TRBD1 or TRBD2, each matching 5 bases. Trimming took off 6 bases at V and 0 bases at J, with 20 bases between the two ends. The CDR3 is 17 amino acids. Germline V gene data show CDR1 as SGHRS and CDR2 as YFSETQ. CDR3 amino acids: CASNRSRGPRSTDTQYF. Written as DNA, the CDR3 is TGCGCCAGCAACCGATCGAGGGGCCCACGAAGCACAGATACGCAGTATTTT.

This clonotype was counted only a few times. This chain links TRBV7-2 with TRBJ1-4, with 7 positions matching TRBD1. The germline V gene has CDR1 SGHTA and CDR2 FQGNSA. The CDR3 sequence is 16 residues long. The V gene end was trimmed by 8 bases and the J gene end by 12 bases; junction bases not matched to a gene: 21. Here the CDR3 reads CASSRDTRTGQKELFF. The CDR3 nucleotides are TGTGCCAGCTCCCGGGACACCCGAACGGGACAGAAGGAACTGTTTTTT.

The chain has TRBV29-1 and TRBJ2-7; no definite D call. This CDR3 has 12 residues. The V end was cut by 6 bases, the J end by 6 bases, with 15 bases between. The germline CDR1 and CDR2 sequences are SQVTM and ANQGSEA. In DNA, the CDR3 is TGCAGCGTGGTCGAGTCCGGTTTCGAGCAGTACTTC. Translating it yields CSVVESGFEQYF.

This clonotype was observed at least ten times. The chain has TRBV4-3 and TRBJ2-4; D might be TRBD2 (6 bases). The CDR3 spans 17 residues. The V end was cut by 1 base, the J end by 7 bases, with 20 bases between. Per germline, CDR1 LGHNA and CDR2 YSLEER. The CDR3 sequence is CASSQVNRGSDWNIQYF. In DNA, the CDR3 is TGCGCCAGCAGCCAAGTTAATCGGGGGAGCGACTGGAACATTCAGTACTTC.

The rearrangement joins TRBV7-9 to TRBJ2-7; 12 nucleotides match TRBD1. Germline-derived CDR1 and CDR2 are SEHNR and FQNEAQ (reference sequence). V trimming: 3 bases; J trimming: 11 bases; junction bases outside the gene matches: 5. The CDR3 runs to 13 residues. The CDR3: CASSLGQGARKYF. The DNA of the CDR3 is TGTGCCAGCAGCTTGGGACAGGGGGCGAGGAAGTACTTC. The variable domain in full, completed from reference TRBV7-9 and TRBJ2-7, reads DTGVSQNPRHKITKRGQNVTFRCDPISEHNRLYWYRQTLGQGPEFLTYFQNEAQLEKSRLLSDRFSAERPKGSFSTLEIQRTEQGDSAMYLCASSLGQGARKYFGPGTRLTVT.

This clonotype was observed a handful of times. The J gene is TRBJ1-2, the V gene TRBV6-5; D is uncertain. The CDR3 runs to 14 residues. V was clipped by 6 bases and J by 4 bases, with 15 bases between them. Germline-derived CDR1 and CDR2 are MNHEY and SVGAGI. The CDR3 nucleotides are TGTGCCAGCAGCCTGGGGTCCGCCATCTATGGCTACACCTTC. Residues: CASSLGSAIYGYTF.

This clonotype was seen a few times. The genes are TRBV12-3 or TRBV12-4 and TRBJ2-1; D is uncertain. V gave up 8 bases and J gave up 0 bases, with 11 bases separating them. The CDR3 extends over 14 amino acids. CDR3 sequence: CASRHRYSYNEQFF. Written as DNA, the CDR3 is TGTGCCAGCCGTCACAGATACTCCTACAATGAGCAGTTCTTC.